Below, 29 T cell receptor beta chains from the same sample are listed, as sequenced in a study of breast tumors, draining lymph nodes, adjacent tissues. MiXCR, run by TCRdb on the multiplex PCR reads, gives a single entry per CDR3 protein. The sample has around 15,000 distinct CDR3 sequences, under 60% seen once. The specimen was tumor-adjacent breast tissue. These receptors all stem from a female donor with breast cancer. Some clones in this sample may be carry-over from other donors' samples.

This clonotype is medium-sized (0.01 to 0.1%) by share. The genes are TRBV7-9 and TRBJ2-7; 9 nucleotides align to TRBD2. The germline gives CDR1 SEHNR, CDR2 FQNEAQ (reference sequence). There are 22 residues in the CDR3. V was clipped by 4 bases and J by 7 bases; unmatched bases: 32. For the CDR3, the DNA is TGTGCCAGCAGCTACCTACCAGATCTAGCGGGACGGGAGAGTTCCAGAGGGATGGAGCAGTACTTC. The encoded protein is CASSYLPDLAGRESSRGMEQYF.

This clonotype was observed a single time. The chain combines TRBV7-8 with TRBJ1-2; a possible D gene is TRBD1 (6 bases). The CDR3 runs 14 residues. Germline loops: CDR1 SGHVS, CDR2 FQNEAQ. V was clipped by 4 bases and J by 4 bases, with 13 bases between them. The chain's CDR3 is CASSSLDSLYGYTF. The CDR3 DNA is TGTGCCAGCAGCTCCCTGGACAGTCTCTATGGCTACACCTTC.

This sequence joins TRBV6-5 and TRBJ1-1; 7 nucleotides match TRBD1. Germline lookup yields CDR1 MNHEY and CDR2 SVGAGI. The CDR3 consists of 17 residues. The junction had 13 bases not matched to a gene; V was cut back by 6 bases and J by 0 bases. This chain's CDR3 is CASSRGGPGNMNTEAFF. In DNA form, the CDR3 reads TGTGCCAGCAGCCGAGGGGGCCCAGGCAACATGAACACTGAAGCTTTCTTT.

The genes are TRBV7-3 and TRBJ2-5; 7 nucleotides align to TRBD2. V was clipped by 2 bases and J by 0 bases; unmatched bases: 3. The V gene's germline CDR1 is SGHTA and CDR2 FQGTGA. The CDR3 is 15 residues long. CDR3 region: CASSLAGADQETQYF. In DNA, the CDR3 is TGTGCCAGCAGCTTAGCGGGAGCAGACCAAGAGACCCAGTACTTC.

The chain recombines TRBV29-1 with TRBJ2-7; 14 bases are a match to TRBD2. CDR3 length: 14 residues. V was clipped by 5 bases and J by 5 bases; unmatched bases: 5. Germline CDR1 SQVTM, CDR2 ANQGSEA. This CDR3 is CSVSGTSGRHEQYF. DNA of the CDR3: TGCAGCGTTTCAGGGACTAGCGGGAGACACGAGCAGTACTTC.

This clonotype was seen more than once but under ten times. The J gene is TRBJ2-1, the V gene TRBV20-1, with 10 bases aligning to TRBD2. From germline, CDR1 is DFQATT and CDR2 SNEGSKA (reference sequence). J lost 7 bases, V lost 6 bases, and 12 bases had no gene match. There are 15 residues in the CDR3. The chain's CDR3 is CSALGLAGAINEQFF. As DNA, the CDR3 is TGCAGTGCCCTCGGGCTAGCGGGAGCAATTAATGAGCAGTTCTTC.

Details on this clonotype: This may stem from a read error, because a much larger clone lies one nucleotide away. The chain has TRBV30 and TRBJ2-1; no clear D. V shed 0 bases and J shed 3 bases, with 15 bases lying between them. CDR1 is GTSNPN, CDR2 SVGIG, per germline (reference sequence). The CDR3 spans 16 residues. CDR3 sequence: CAWSVPDIAFYNEQFF. As DNA, the CDR3 is TGTGCCTGGAGTGTCCCAGACATAGCCTTCTACAATGAGCAGTTCTTC.

V is TRBV12-3 or TRBV12-4 and J is TRBJ1-6; a possible D gene is TRBD1 (5 bases). The CDR3 is 13 residues long. Trimming took 0 bases from V and 14 from J, leaving 11 bases between them. CDR3 region: CASSLARDASLHF. The CDR3 DNA sequence: TGTGCCAGCAGTTTAGCGAGGGACGCCTCCCTCCACTTT.

Points on this clonotype: The conserved closing phenylalanine or tryptophan is absent in this CDR3, likely reflecting a read error. The DNA is left out, because the CDR3 cannot be placed on it with certainty; the CDR3 is given as TCRdb lists it. The chain combines TRBV3-2 with TRBJ2-5. TRBV3-2 is deemed a pseudogene. The CDR3 extends over 13 residues, inclusive of both ends. CDR3 loop: CASSQVRQETQYL.

The table lists this clonotype with many counts. This rearrangement joins TRBV9 to TRBJ2-7; TRBD2 matches at 9 bases. In germline, CDR1 is SGDLS, CDR2 YYNGEE. This CDR3 spans 17 amino acids. The junction had 16 bases not matched to a gene; V was cut back by 3 bases and J by 6 bases. The chain's CDR3 is CASSDGLGREGHSEQYF. The CDR3 DNA follows: TGTGCCAGCAGCGATGGCCTCGGGCGGGAGGGCCACAGCGAGCAGTACTTC.

This clonotype was picked up many times. V usage is TRBV6-2 or TRBV6-3 and J usage is TRBJ2-1; D gene uncertain. This CDR3 is 16 amino acids long. CDR1 and CDR2 from the germline V gene are MNHEY and SVGEGT. V was shortened by 0 bases and J by 10 bases, with 19 bases between the two germline ends. CDR3 DNA: TGTGCCAGCAGTTACTCGATCAGTCTTTTTGGGAAAGAGCAGTTCTTC. Encoded protein: CASSYSISLFGKEQFF.

The rearrangement joins TRBV7-8 to TRBJ2-1; 10 bases match TRBD2. Per germline, CDR1 SGHVS and CDR2 FQNEAQ. This CDR3 has 16 amino acids. Trimming took 5 bases from V and 4 from J; bases not matched to a gene: 8. CDR3 protein: CASSPLAGVRYNEQFF. CDR3 coding DNA: TGTGCCAGCAGCCCCCTAGCGGGAGTAAGATACAATGAGCAGTTCTTC. The whole variable domain, remainder taken from reference TRBV7-8 and TRBJ2-1, is GAGVSQSPRYKVAKRGQDVALRCDPISGHVSLFWYQQALGQGPEFLTYFQNEAQLDKSGLPSDRFFAERPEGSVSTLKIQRTQQEDSAVYLCASSPLAGVRYNEQFFGPGTRLTVL.

With respect to this clonotype: Its ends do not fully match the called genes, so a read error is possible. V gene TRBV5-1 combines with J gene TRBJ2-1; TRBD2 matches at 7 bases. The CDR3 consists of 13 residues. CDR1 is SGHRS and CDR2 is YFSETQ in the germline V gene. This chain's CDR3 is CASSRSGLREQFF. DNA of the CDR3: TGTGCCAGCAGCCGTAGCGGGCTACGTGAGCAGTTCTTC.

The V and J genes are TRBV19 and TRBJ2-3, with 11 bases fitting TRBD2. V lost 6 bases to trimming and J lost 3 bases; unmatched junction nucleotides: 11. This CDR3 is built from 17 residues. CDR1 is LNHDA, CDR2 SQIVND, per germline (reference sequence). CDR3 protein: CASRPSGTSGLTDTQYF. In DNA, the CDR3 is TGTGCCAGTAGGCCGTCCGGGACTAGCGGTTTAACAGATACGCAGTATTTT.

As to this clonotype: One end of the junction is discordant with germline, which a read error may explain. This rearrangement joins TRBV7-9 to TRBJ1-1; a weak D match, TRBD1 (5 bases). CDR1 is SEHNR and CDR2 is FQNEAQ in the germline V gene (reference sequence). The CDR3 contains 16 residues. The CDR3 coding sequence is TGTGCCAGCAGCTTATGTCGGGGGTTGTGGAACACTGAACCTCTCTTT. It translates to CASSLCRGLWNTEPLF.

Sample share makes this clonotype medium-sized. CDR3 loop: CASSASGTGGNEQYF. The CDR3 DNA reads as TGTGCCAGCAGTGCATCTGGGACAGGGGGTAACGAGCAGTACTTC. The chain uses TRBV9 and TRBJ2-7; 11 bases match TRBD1. Germline V gene sequence: CDR1 SGDLS, CDR2 YYNGEE. With V trimmed by 5 bases and J by 5 bases, 9 bases remained unmatched. The CDR3 runs 15 residues.

The chain carries TRBV7-3 and TRBJ2-5; either TRBD1 or TRBD2 may supply D (5 bases each). Trimming stripped 6 bases from V and 2 bases from J, with 10 bases between. The CDR3 covers 13 residues. Germline V gives CDR1 SGHTA, CDR2 FQGTGA. CDR3 sequence: CASSPGAQETQYF. CDR3 coding DNA: TGTGCCAGCAGTCCCGGGGCGCAAGAGACCCAGTACTTC.

This clonotype was detected ten times or more. The CDR3 coding sequence is TGTGCCAGCAGCCCCTGGGAGGGCACCGGGGAGCTGTTTTTT. Its translation: CASSPWEGTGELFF. The V and J genes are TRBV9 and TRBJ2-2; TRBD2 aligns across 7 bases. Germline-derived CDR1 and CDR2 are SGDLS and YYNGEE. The length of the CDR3 is 14 residues. V lost 4 bases and J lost 4; bases outside the gene matches: 4.

This clonotype was picked up a small number of times. The genes are TRBV29-1 and TRBJ1-2; 8 nucleotides agree with TRBD1. The trim removed 6 bases at V and 6 bases at J, leaving 9 bases unmatched. The V gene's germline CDR1 is SQVTM and CDR2 ANQGSEA. The CDR3 runs 13 residues. The CDR3 sequence: CSVGDRPSDGYTF. The CDR3 DNA is TGCAGCGTAGGGGACAGGCCTTCGGATGGCTACACCTTC.

The rearrangement joins TRBV24-1 to TRBJ2-1, with 10 bases identical to TRBD2. V was pared by 2 bases and J by 10 bases, with 10 bases of the junction left unmatched. The CDR3 extends over 16 amino acids. The germline V gene has CDR1 KGHDR and CDR2 SFDVKD. In DNA form, the CDR3 reads TGTGCCACCAGTGATTCGGCTAGCGGGGGATCGAACGAGCAGTTCTTC. It encodes CATSDSASGGSNEQFF.

Relative to its sample, this clonotype is medium-sized (0.01 to 0.1%). The chain is built from TRBV12-5 and TRBJ2-5, with TRBD1 as a possible D gene (5 bases). This CDR3 region has 15 residues. Looked up from germline, CDR1 is LGHNT and CDR2 is FRNRAP. Between the trimmed V and J ends, which lost 1 base and 4 bases, there was a span of 13 bases. This CDR3 is CASGLGRAQGETQYF. The CDR3 DNA reads as TGTGCTAGTGGTTTGGGAAGAGCCCAGGGAGAGACCCAGTACTTC.

This clonotype was recorded many times. This chain uses TRBV6-2 or TRBV6-3 with TRBJ1-5; perhaps TRBD1 as D (6 bases). The CDR3 has 15 amino acids. The germline V gene has CDR1 MNHEY and CDR2 SVGEGT. Trimming took 0 bases from V and 7 from J, leaving 13 bases between them. This CDR3 is CASSYSLRGLQPQHF. CDR3 bases: TGTGCCAGCAGTTACTCGCTACGGGGGCTCCAGCCCCAGCATTTT.

A note on this clonotype: Germline is not matched at one junction end, which may reflect a read error. This chain joins TRBV6-1 and TRBJ1-2; tentative D call: TRBD1 (5 bases). The CDR3 totals 13 residues. The germline CDR1 and CDR2 sequences are MNHNS and SASEGT. The DNA for the CDR3 is TGTGCCGGCAGTGAACTACAGGACTATGGCTACACCTTC. It is translated as CAGSELQDYGYTF.

Sample share makes this clonotype medium-sized. The J gene is TRBJ1-6, the V gene TRBV12-3 or TRBV12-4; D is unclear. V dropped 1 base and J dropped 9 bases, with 13 bases sitting between them. The CDR3 is made up of 15 amino acids. CDR3 amino acids: CASSLDTRRGSPLHF. CDR3 bases: TGTGCCAGCAGTTTAGATACCAGGCGAGGTTCACCCCTCCACTTT.

Of note for this clonotype: This likely comes from a read error, as the CDR3 has no conserved phenylalanine or tryptophan at its end. No DNA is shown, since the ends of the CDR3 on it are uncertain; the CDR3 is the one TCRdb lists. This chain links TRBV29-1 with TRBJ1-4. The CDR3 totals 9 residues, both ends included. Germline V gene data show CDR1 as SQVTM and CDR2 as ANQGSEA. CDR3 amino acids: CSVRTSGKV.

This clonotype was counted ten times or more. The rearrangement links TRBV6-1 to TRBJ1-6; D not certain. Between the trimmed V and J ends, which lost 0 bases and 8 bases, there was a span of 8 bases. Germline loops: CDR1 MNHNS, CDR2 SASEGT. This CDR3 contains 14 residues. CDR3 region: CASSEAPGDSPLHF. In nucleotides, the CDR3 is TGTGCCAGCAGTGAAGCGCCTGGGGATTCACCCCTCCACTTT.

The chain recombines TRBV20-1 with TRBJ1-5; TRBD1 matches at 7 bases. This CDR3 region has 14 residues. CDR1 DFQATT and CDR2 SNEGSKA come from the germline V gene (reference sequence). V dropped 0 bases and J dropped 1; count of bases not matched to a gene: 0. CDR3 DNA: TGCAGTGCTAGAGAGGGACAGAGCAATCAGCCCCAGCATTTT. Translated: CSAREGQSNQPQHF.

The chain combines TRBV4-1 with TRBJ2-7, with unresolved D. The V and J ends lost 4 bases and 4 bases respectively, with 11 bases between them. The CDR3 loop spans 13 amino acids. Germline lookup yields CDR1 MGHRA and CDR2 YSYEKL. The CDR3 region is CASSPPAQYEQYF. CDR3 coding DNA: TGCGCCAGCAGCCCCCCAGCCCAATACGAGCAGTACTTC.

There are many counts of this clonotype. The chain carries TRBV30 and TRBJ2-7, with 9 bases fitting TRBD1. The CDR3 covers 14 residues. The ends lost 4 bases at V and 3 bases at J; junction bases unmatched: 7. In germline, CDR1 is GTSNPN, CDR2 SVGIG (reference sequence). DNA for the CDR3: TGTGCCTGGACCGCCCGGGACAGGGTCTACGAGCAGTACTTC. It is translated as CAWTARDRVYEQYF.